Shown below are 9 T cell receptor beta chains from a single sample sequenced in a study of graft-versus-host responses after intestinal transplantation (dated by TCRdb to 2020 to 2022). Receptors were amplified or captured by the immunoSEQ multiplex PCR assay. What TCRdb holds here is the immuneACCESS table cut down to in-frame rearrangements. Part of the clones is not present; checked against another copy, under half of the missing clones reflect an unresolved V gene, and the others are unexplained. The table for this sample lists some 90,000 clones; around 90% of them were counted only once. The ten largest clones take up around 6% of the sample. Interpreted using the paper, the time point label stands for: cells obtained before transplantation from donor or recipient. The antigens for these receptors are not known. The starting material was unstimulated CD8+ T cells sorted from spleen or lymph node cells, obtained before intestinal transplant. The receptors here all came from a human donor who received an intestinal transplant.

The V call is TRBV12-2, the J call TRBJ1-2. TRBV12-2 represents a pseudogene. The CDR3 consists of 17 residues. This CDR3 reads CASRVSKTPRKNYGYTF. The CDR3 DNA reads TGTGCAAGTCGCGTATCGAAGACTCCACGAAAGAACTATGGCTACACCTTC.

The chain carries TRBV13 and TRBJ2-5; D unclear. Trimming cost V 6 bases and J 1 base, with 9 bases left between them. Germline CDR1 is PRHDT and CDR2 is FYEKMQ (reference sequence). This CDR3 spans 13 amino acids. The CDR3 here is CASSYTAQETQYF. CDR3 bases: TGTGCCAGCAGTTACACGGCCCAAGAGACCCAGTACTTC. The entire variable domain, with the rest obtained from reference TRBV13 and TRBJ2-5, is as follows: AAGVIQSPRHLIKEKRETATLKCYPIPRHDTVYWYQQGPGQDPQFLISFYEKMQSDKGSIPDRFSAQQFSDYHSELNMSSLELGDSALYFCASSYTAQETQYFGPGTRLLVL.

The rearrangement uses TRBV9 and TRBJ2-7, with D maybe TRBD2 (6 bases). This CDR3 comprises 12 residues. Trimming took 7 bases from V and 5 from J, leaving 13 bases between them. Per germline, CDR1 SGDLS and CDR2 YYNGEE. The CDR3 spells CASGRGIHEQYF. The DNA of the CDR3 is TGTGCCAGCGGACGGGGGATCCACGAGCAGTACTTC.

This clone has a single count. V gene TRBV28 combines with J gene TRBJ1-2, with TRBD1 matching over 8 bases. The CDR3 totals 17 residues. V lost 5 bases and J lost 2; bases outside the gene matches: 13. Looked up from germline, CDR1 is MDHEN and CDR2 is SYDVKM. CDR3 nucleotide sequence: TGTGCCAGCAGTCTACAGGGGGTGGGGTTCCCAAACTATGGCTACACCTTC. It codes for CASSLQGVGFPNYGYTF.

This chain connects TRBV7-9 to TRBJ2-7; D may be TRBD2 (6 bases). Looked up from germline, CDR1 is SEHNR and CDR2 is FQNEAQ (reference sequence). V was cut by 0 bases and J by 1 base, with 13 bases left in between. CDR3 length: 16 amino acids. CDR3 in amino acids: CASSLAEGLLSYEQYF. The CDR3 region has the DNA TGTGCCAGCAGCTTAGCGGAGGGGCTCCTTTCCTACGAGCAGTACTTC.

This chain connects TRBV9 to TRBJ2-7; 9 positions agree with TRBD1. V lost 0 bases and J lost 4; bases outside the gene matches: 5. The CDR3 runs to 15 residues. Germline CDR1 SGDLS, CDR2 YYNGEE. The CDR3 sequence is CASSVGGTGPYEQYF. The CDR3, as DNA: TGTGCCAGCAGCGTAGGCGGGACAGGGCCTTACGAGCAGTACTTC.

This clone was recorded once. The V call is TRBV29-1, the J call TRBJ2-7; 7 bases match TRBD1. CDR1 and CDR2 from the germline V gene are SQVTM and ANQGSEA. CDR3 size: 13 residues. The ends lost 1 base at V and 3 bases at J; junction bases unmatched: 3. The CDR3 spells CSVEGGQLYEQYF. DNA for the CDR3: TGCAGCGTTGAAGGGGGACAGCTCTACGAGCAGTACTTC.

The V and J genes are TRBV29-1 and TRBJ1-1, with 10 bases aligning to TRBD1. V lost 4 bases to trimming and J lost 6 bases; unmatched junction nucleotides: 2. The CDR3 loop spans 12 amino acids. Germline V gene lookup returns CDR1 SQVTM and CDR2 ANQGSEA. CDR3 sequence reads: CSVAGTGAEAFF. The CDR3 region has the DNA TGCAGCGTTGCCGGGACAGGGGCTGAAGCTTTCTTT.

This clone came up once. The chain uses TRBV2 and TRBJ2-7; D uncertain. This CDR3 has 15 amino acids. Germline lookup yields CDR1 SNHLY and CDR2 FYNNEI. Trimming stripped 4 bases from V and 4 bases from J, with 17 bases between. This CDR3 is CASSAIGQVRYEQYF. The CDR3 coding sequence is TGTGCCAGCAGTGCCATCGGGCAGGTTCGGTACGAGCAGTACTTC.